Detailed here is one TCR beta chain. Germline V gene lookup returns CDR1 SGHKS and CDR2 YYEKEE (reference sequence). Germline trimming cut 5 bases from V and 4 bases from J; bases unmatched to any gene: 10. The CDR3 covers 15 residues. This sample is drawn from a study of blood T cell repertoires in COVID-19. Study-level information: The United States, Italy and Spain supplied acute and convalescent COVID-19 samples.

Per the original data handling: The assay estimated nucleated cells by amplifying reference gene primers. Clones were sequenced by immunoSEQ multiplex PCR, and TCRdb holds only the in-frame ones, with some missing. V and J calls and clone size come straight from that table; D and trimming were deduced from the DNA. The table shows 87,000 or so clones, with approximately 88% occurring only once. The sample comprised peripheral blood. The chain recombines TRBV5-5 with TRBJ1-1; 8 bases agree with TRBD1. This TCR was recovered from an elderly man with acute or convalescent COVID-19. CDR3 in amino acids: CASRRWAGGSTEAFF. CDR3 nucleotides: TGTGCCAGCAGGAGGTGGGCAGGGGGCTCCACTGAAGCTTTCTTT.